This TCR beta chain was captured in a study of cytomegalovirus exposure and HLA in healthy donors. The V gene lost 2 bases and the J gene lost 6 bases, with 5 bases spanning the gap. The CDR3 length is 11 residues. Germline V gives CDR1 DFQATT, CDR2 SNEGSKA (reference sequence). Remarks on this clone: Its antigen is currently unknown.

Study conclusions and caveats: Reportedly, HLA-A and HLA-B alleles of most subjects were accurately predicted from TCR beta.

The primer mix had 60 Vbeta and 13 Jbeta primers. As processed by the authors: An analysis that came later counted around 80 million unique TCR beta chains, around 12 million shared. The repertoire was sequenced with immunoSEQ multiplex PCR; TCRdb's copy has only in-frame clones and lacks some. V and J calls plus clone size are reproduced from that table; the DNA served to infer D and trimming. In the table there are more than 65,000 clones, roughly 71% of which are singletons. These donors counted as nominally healthy when sampled, but unrecorded immune exposures were likely. The receptor's source is a woman aged 55-70 years in good health and CMV-seropositive. The sequencing input was PBMCs. The chain employs TRBV20-1 and TRBJ2-1; no clear D. CDR3 protein: CSARFGNEQFF. As DNA, the CDR3 is TGCAGTGCTAGATTCGGCAATGAGCAGTTCTTC.